This T cell receptor (beta chain) was captured in a study of CD8 T cells in Susac syndrome (dated by TCRdb to about 2019). For context, the study as a whole: The study used repertoire sequencing to test whether antigen drove CD8+ T cell activation and differentiation in Susac syndrome. Broad study findings and their caveats: The number of individuals in the TCR sequencing and HLA analysis was recognized as being relatively small.

Notes on this clonotype: The antigen it recognizes is unknown. No quality values exist for individual bases; no much larger clone is one base distant.

RNA was extracted using the RNeasy kit, and about 0.5 to 1 ug of the RNA was reverse transcribed with random hexamers. The immunoSEQ multiplex PCR assay, which covers 54 Vbeta and 13 Jbeta segments, was used to amplify TCR beta CDR3 regions. To correct PCR amplification bias, a synthetic template baseline was used for both primer optimization and computational correction. The authors processed their data as follows. Reads were annotated to V, D and J genes per IMGT and analyzed with immunoSEQ Analyzer, keeping only productive sequences. To calculate clonality, Shannon entropy was normalized by log2 of the number of productive unique sequences and then subtracted from one. For each patient and control, public and private clones were evaluated within the 100 most prevalent clones. Clones were defined as Susac-specific if absent from the healthy and MS cohorts, from around 1,000 published viral clones and from other ImmuneACCESS disease sequences. The public sequencing data were trimmed at Q25 with fastp and processed into clonotypes with MiXCR by TCRdb, which kept only in-frame beta chains. Entries that share a CDR3 protein sequence are merged under the most common genes and DNA. The V and J calls and clone size come from TCRdb's table, not from the authors' own analysis. Present in this sample are a few hundred thousand distinct CDR3 sequences, 85% to 95% of which were seen just once. Clones ranked in the top ten supply 0.065% to 0.075% of the sample.

Peripheral blood CD8+ and CD4+ T cells from healthy donors, Susac syndrome patients and multiple sclerosis patients were profiled by high-throughput TCR beta sequencing. Multiple sclerosis controls were treatment-naive patients with stable or active relapsing-remitting disease fulfilling revised McDonald criteria. CD8+ TEMRA cells were enriched by FACS, while bulk CD8+ and CD4+ T cells were purified by magnetic negative isolation. Blood was drawn into EDTA tubes, processed within 24 hours, and PBMCs were isolated by density gradient centrifugation. PBMCs intended for TCR sequencing were cryopreserved in liquid nitrogen and thawed later in a water bath at 37 degrees C. Purity of sorted or isolated CD4+, CD8+ and CD8+ TEMRA cells was at least 90%. The sample comprised CD4+ T cells from PBMCs. This receptor was obtained from a human donor with multiple sclerosis.

CDR3 reads: CAISPGQGSYEQYV. The nucleotides read TGTGCCATCAGCCCGGGACAGGGATCATACGAGCAGTACGTC. The rearranged chain carries TRBV10-3 and TRBJ2-7, with TRBD1 identical over 9 junction bases. The germline V gene encodes CDR1 ENHRY and CDR2 SYGVKD. Counted from cysteine to valine, this CDR3 has 14 amino acids. Only the CDR3 DNA stays, 42 bases, in frame from base 1. V lost 6 bases and J lost 4 bases, and the count of bases not matched to a germline gene is 7.